The 6 T cell receptor beta chains given below trace back to one sample, sequenced in a study of cytomegalovirus exposure and HLA in healthy donors. Profiling relied on immunoSEQ multiplex PCR, and the TCRdb table lists in-frame clones only, not all of them. The data contain some 90,000 clones, roughly 96% of them singletons. Sequencing was done on a sample of PBMCs. The receptors stem from a man aged 18-30 years in good health and CMV-seronegative.

The chain couples TRBV2 to TRBJ2-1; D gene ambiguous. The CDR3 is made up of 12 amino acids. Germline CDR1 is SNHLY and CDR2 is FYNNEI. V dropped 7 bases and J dropped 10 bases, with 14 bases sitting between them. The CDR3 sequence: CASKNPSGEQFF. In nucleotides, the CDR3 is TGTGCCAGCAAGAACCCCTCAGGCGAGCAGTTCTTC.

The rearrangement uses TRBV5-4 and TRBJ1-2; 7 nucleotides line up with TRBD1. The germline V gene has CDR1 SGHNT and CDR2 YYREEE (reference sequence). This CDR3 has 15 residues. With 4 bases clipped from V and 4 bases from J, the junction kept 10 bases outside the gene matches. CDR3 sequence reads: CASSVKRDSLYGYTF. CDR3 coding DNA: TGTGCCAGCAGCGTAAAACGGGACAGCCTCTATGGCTACACCTTC. The complete variable domain, with remaining parts taken from reference TRBV5-4 and TRBJ1-2, reads ETGVTQSPTHLIKTRGQQVTLRCSSQSGHNTVSWYQQALGQGPQFIFQYYREEENGRGNFPPRFSGLQFPNYSSELNVNALELDDSALYLCASSVKRDSLYGYTFGSGTRLTVV.

V usage is TRBV5-5 and J usage is TRBJ2-7; weak D call: TRBD1 (6 bases). Germline CDR1 is SGHKS and CDR2 is YYEKEE (reference sequence). The CDR3 sequence is 20 residues long. V was pared by 1 base and J by 2 bases, with 28 bases between. Here the CDR3 DNA reads TGTGCCAGCAGCTTGACTACAAACCAGGGGTCGGCGATGAAGGCCTACGAGCAGTACTTC. It codes for CASSLTTNQGSAMKAYEQYF.

This chain connects TRBV10-3 to TRBJ1-4; 7 positions agree with TRBD1. J lost 5 bases, V lost 10 bases, and 7 bases had no gene match. Per germline, CDR1 ENHRY and CDR2 SYGVKD. CDR3 length: 13 amino acids. CDR3 region: CATSGTENEKLFF. The CDR3 DNA is TGTGCCACCTCCGGGACAGAGAATGAAAAACTGTTTTTT.

This sequence joins TRBV27 and TRBJ2-3; 15 bases match TRBD2. This CDR3 comprises 20 residues. Germline V gene data show CDR1 as MNHEY and CDR2 as SMNVEV (reference sequence). Trimming took 3 bases from V and 0 from J; bases not matched to a gene: 10. The DNA for the CDR3 is TGTGCCAGCAGTTTCCCGATTGGACTAGCGGGAGGGCCTAGCACAGATACGCAGTATTTT. It translates to CASSFPIGLAGGPSTDTQYF.

The genes are TRBV7-9 and TRBJ2-5; 7 bases line up with TRBD1. V lost 5 bases, J lost 1 base, and 4 bases stayed unmatched. This CDR3 region has 14 residues. Per the germline V gene, CDR1 is SEHNR and CDR2 is FQNEAQ (reference sequence). The CDR3 region is CASSRGQIQETQYF. The CDR3 DNA sequence: TGTGCCAGCAGCAGGGGACAGATCCAAGAGACCCAGTACTTC.